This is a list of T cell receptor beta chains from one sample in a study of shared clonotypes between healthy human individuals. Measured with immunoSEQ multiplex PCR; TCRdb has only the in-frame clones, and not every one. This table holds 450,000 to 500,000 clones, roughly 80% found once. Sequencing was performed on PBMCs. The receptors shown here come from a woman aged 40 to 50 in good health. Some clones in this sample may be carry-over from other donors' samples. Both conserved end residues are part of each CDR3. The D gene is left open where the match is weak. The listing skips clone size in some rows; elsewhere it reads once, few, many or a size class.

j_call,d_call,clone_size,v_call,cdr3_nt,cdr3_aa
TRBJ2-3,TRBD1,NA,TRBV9,TGTGCCAGCAGCGTATATGGGACAGGATTTACAGATACGCAGTATTTT,CASSVYGTGFTDTQYF
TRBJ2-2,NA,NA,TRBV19,TGTGCCAGCCCGTCGGGGACCACCGGGGAGCTGTTTTTT,CASPSGTTGELFF
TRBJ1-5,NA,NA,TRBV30,TGTGCCTGGAGCAGGGCCCCCAATCAGCCCCAGCATTTT,CAWSRAPNQPQHF
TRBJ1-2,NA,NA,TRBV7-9,TGTGCCAGCAGCTTAGGGGGGAACAACTATGGCTACACCTTC,CASSLGGNNYGYTF
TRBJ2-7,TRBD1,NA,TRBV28,TGTGCCAGCCGAAACCCGGACAGGCCCCAGGGCGAGCAGTACTTC,CASRNPDRPQGEQYF
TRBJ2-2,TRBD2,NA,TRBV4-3,TGCGCCAGCAGCCAAGGCACCGGGACTAATACCGGGGAGCTGTTTTTT,CASSQGTGTNTGELFF
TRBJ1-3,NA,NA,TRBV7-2,TGTGCCAGCAGCGCGGTAGGGGTTATCGGAAACACCATATATTTT,CASSAVGVIGNTIYF
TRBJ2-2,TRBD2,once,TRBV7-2,TGTGCCAGCAGCCGGGTGGGCGGGAGGCGAAGTTGGACCGGGGAGCTGTTTTTT,CASSRVGGRRSWTGELFF
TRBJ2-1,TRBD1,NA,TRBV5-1,TGCGCCAGCAGCTTGGCTCCAGCCGGGACAGGGTCGCGTGAGCAGTTCTTC,CASSLAPAGTGSREQFF
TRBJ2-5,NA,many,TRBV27,TGTGCCAGCAGTTTATCGGTAATCTCAAAGGGCAAAGAGACCCAGTACTTC,CASSLSVISKGKETQYF
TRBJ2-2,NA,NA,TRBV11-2,TGTGCCAGCAGCCCAAATTACGAGGGGGAGCTGTTTTTT,CASSPNYEGELFF
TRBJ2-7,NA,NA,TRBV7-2,TGTGCCAGCAGCCCCCCCGGGGGTACAGGGGGGGTCGAGCAGTACTTC,CASSPPGGTGGVEQYF
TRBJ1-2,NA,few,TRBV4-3,TGCGCCAGCAGCCCGACAGATGTTAACTATGGCTACACCTTC,CASSPTDVNYGYTF
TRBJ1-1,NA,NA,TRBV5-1,TGCGCCAGCAGCTTGACCCCGTTCACGGAAACTGAAGCTTTCTTT,CASSLTPFTETEAFF
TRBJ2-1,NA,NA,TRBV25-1,TGTGCCAGCAGCCACCTCCGGGGTAATGAGCAGTTCTTC,CASSHLRGNEQFF
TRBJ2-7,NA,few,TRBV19,TGTGCCAGTAAAGGATCGAACGGGGTGTACGAGCAGTACTTC,CASKGSNGVYEQYF
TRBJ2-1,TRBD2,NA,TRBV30,TGTGCCTGGCTGGGGGGGACCTACAATGAGCAGTTCTTC,CAWLGGTYNEQFF
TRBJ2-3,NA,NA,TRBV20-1,TGCAGTGCTAGTTTGGCAGATACGCAGTATTTT,CSASLADTQYF
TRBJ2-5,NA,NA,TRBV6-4,TGTGCCAGCAGTGAAATACCGGGGGAGACCCAGTACTTC,CASSEIPGETQYF
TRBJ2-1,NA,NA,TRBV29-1,TGCAGCGTCCAAGACACTGCCTCCCCCGTCTACAATGAGCAGTTCTTC,CSVQDTASPVYNEQFF
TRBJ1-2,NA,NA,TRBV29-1,TGCAGCGCCCTATCCCCCGGGACAAACTATGGCTACACCTTC,CSALSPGTNYGYTF
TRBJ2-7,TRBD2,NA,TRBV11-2,TGTGCCAGCAGCTTAGATCATGGACTAGCGGGAGAGCAGTACTTC,CASSLDHGLAGEQYF